Each of the 21 T cell receptor beta chains below was sequenced from the same sample in a study of blood T cell repertoires in COVID-19. TCRdb's table, derived via immunoSEQ multiplex PCR, lists solely in-frame clones and lacks some. The data show roughly 260,000 clones, roughly 87% seen once. Sequenced: PBMCs or T cells enriched from blood (not recorded which). Receptors were obtained from a woman in her 30s with acute COVID-19.

There are a few counts of this clone. This chain links TRBV5-4 with TRBJ2-7; 10 bases are a match to TRBD2. The J segment lost 6 bases and the V segment lost 2 bases, leaving 8 bases of the junction unmatched. This CDR3 contains 15 residues. Germline CDR1 reads SGHNT; CDR2 reads YYREEE (reference sequence). The CDR3 DNA is TGTGCCAGCAGCTTTCTTTCTAGCGGGGGTGGCGAGCAGTACTTC. The encoded protein is CASSFLSSGGGEQYF.

This clone was detected once. The chain carries TRBV11-2 and TRBJ2-3, with a possible D match to TRBD1 (5 bases). V was clipped by 5 bases and J by 3 bases, with 21 bases between them. The CDR3 covers 17 residues. Germline V lookup: CDR1 SGHAT, CDR2 FQNNGV. This CDR3 is CASSPRHGAVRTDTQYF. The CDR3 DNA follows: TGTGCCAGCAGCCCGCGGCATGGGGCGGTGAGAACAGATACGCAGTATTTT.

The chain uses TRBV4-1 and TRBJ1-5; 9 nucleotides line up with TRBD1. Germline V lookup: CDR1 MGHRA, CDR2 YSYEKL. J gave up 5 bases and V 3 bases, and 8 bases lay outside the gene matches. The CDR3 is 16 amino acids. As DNA, the CDR3 is TGCGCCAGCAGCCAGTCTCCGGGACAGGGATATCAGCCCCAGCATTTT. Amino acids: CASSQSPGQGYQPQHF.

Only one count was recorded for this clone. This sequence joins TRBV28 and TRBJ2-5; D possibly corresponds to TRBD2 (5 bases). The CDR3 consists of 13 residues. The ends were cut back, 8 bases at V and 4 bases at J, with 14 bases in the middle. Germline CDR1 and CDR2: MDHEN and SYDVKM. CDR3 sequence: CASSSGVRETQYF. CDR3 coding DNA: TGTGCCAGCTCCTCCGGGGTGCGAGAGACCCAGTACTTC.

This chain's CDR3 is CSVDGQGGEKLFF. The CDR3 bases are TGCAGCGTTGACGGGCAGGGTGGCGAAAAACTGTTTTTT. The chain has TRBV29-1 and TRBJ1-4, with D perhaps matching TRBD1 (5 bases). Trimming pared 3 bases from V and 8 bases from J, leaving 13 bases between. CDR3 size: 13 residues. CDR1 and CDR2 (germline): SQVTM, ANQGSEA.

This clone was counted between two and nine times. The rearrangement links TRBV6-4 to TRBJ2-1, with D perhaps matching TRBD1 (5 bases). Trimming pared 4 bases from V and 8 bases from J, leaving 6 bases between. Germline CDR1 is MRHNA and CDR2 is SNTAGT. This CDR3 region has 11 residues. For the CDR3, the DNA is TGTGCCAGCAGTGCAGGGTATGAGCAGTTCTTC. Translating gives CASSAGYEQFF.

The rearrangement uses TRBV18 and TRBJ1-1, with TRBD1 matching 10 bases. V was pared by 3 bases and J by 12 bases, with 13 bases of the junction left unmatched. The CDR3 extends over 15 amino acids. Germline lookup yields CDR1 KGHSH and CDR2 LQKENI. CDR3 nucleotide sequence: TGTGCCAGCTCACCCGGACAGGGGGAACACTTGGGGACTTTCTTT. It specifies CASSPGQGEHLGTFF.

The V call is TRBV6-5, the J call TRBJ2-1, with 8 nucleotides matching TRBD2. This CDR3 comprises 14 residues. The V gene end was trimmed by 6 bases and the J gene end by 8 bases; junction bases not matched to a gene: 9. Germline V gene lookup returns CDR1 MNHEY and CDR2 SVGAGI. The CDR3 nucleotides read TGTGCCAGCAGCCTCCCCGGACTAGCCTATGAGCAGTTCTTC. This encodes CASSLPGLAYEQFF.

V is TRBV6-5 and J is TRBJ2-7; 7 positions match TRBD2. Germline values: CDR1 MNHEY, CDR2 SVGAGI. The junction had 5 bases not matched to a gene; V was cut back by 6 bases and J by 3 bases. CDR3 length: 13 amino acids. The CDR3, as DNA: TGTGCCAGCAGGGGAGGGCCACTCTACGAGCAGTACTTC. Translating gives CASRGGPLYEQYF.

The gene calls are TRBV27 and TRBJ1-5; 10 bases are shared with TRBD1. The J segment lost 6 bases and the V segment lost 2 bases, leaving 10 bases of the junction unmatched. Per the germline V gene, CDR1 is MNHEY and CDR2 is SMNVEV (reference sequence). This CDR3 has 17 amino acids. The CDR3 loop is CASSLMYGTGDAQPQHF. The CDR3 DNA reads TGTGCCAGCAGTTTAATGTACGGGACAGGGGACGCTCAGCCCCAGCATTTT.

The count of this clone is one. The rearrangement joins TRBV7-9 to TRBJ2-2; TRBD1 is a possible D gene (5 bases). This CDR3 has 13 residues. Germline lookup yields CDR1 SEHNR and CDR2 FQNEAQ (reference sequence). V was shortened by 5 bases and J by 13 bases, with 17 bases between the two germline ends. The CDR3 reads CASSGTGLVGLFF. The CDR3 bases are TGTGCCAGCAGCGGAACAGGCCTTGTGGGGCTGTTTTTT.

This clone was seen ten or more times. The chain recombines TRBV6-6 with TRBJ2-3; 10 bases line up with TRBD2. The V gene's germline CDR1 is MNHNY and CDR2 SVGAGI (reference sequence). The CDR3 is 17 residues long. The V and J ends lost 5 bases and 4 bases, in that order; junction bases with no gene match: 12. CDR3 residues: CASSLSPPSGGADTQYF. For the CDR3, the DNA is TGTGCCAGCAGTCTCTCCCCTCCTAGCGGGGGAGCAGATACGCAGTATTTT.

This clone was recorded only once. The sample has other DNA sequences that encode this CDR3 too. The V call is TRBV11-2, the J call TRBJ1-2, with 10 positions matching TRBD1. CDR1 is SGHAT and CDR2 is FQNNGV in the germline V gene. CDR3 size: 16 residues. V shed 1 base, J shed 2 bases, and the junction held 4 bases outside the gene matches. As DNA, the CDR3 is TGTGCCAGCAGCTTAGCCGGGGGACAGGGGAACTATGGCTACACCTTC. Its protein is CASSLAGGQGNYGYTF. Based on the CDR3 plus reference TRBV11-2 and TRBJ1-2, the full variable domain is EAGVAQSPRYKIIEKRQSVAFWCNPISGHATLYWYQQILGQGPKLLIQFQNNGVVDDSQLPKDRFSAERLKGVDSTLKIQPAKLEDSAVYLCASSLAGGQGNYGYTFGSGTRLTVV.

CDR3 DNA sequence: TGTGCCAGCAGCGCAAATTTCATGCGGGGGGGTTACAATGAGCAGTTCTTC. As protein: CASSANFMRGGYNEQFF. The V gene is TRBV11-3, the J gene TRBJ2-1; TRBD2 matches at 9 bases. With 5 bases clipped from V and 4 bases from J, the junction kept 12 bases outside the gene matches. CDR3 length: 17 residues. Per the germline V gene, CDR1 is SGHNT and CDR2 is YENEEA. Drawing the rest from reference TRBV11-3 and TRBJ2-1, the complete variable domain is EAGVVQSPRYKIIEKKQPVAFWCNPISGHNTLYWYLQNLGQGPELLIRYENEEAVDDSQLPKDRFSAERLKGVDSTLKIQPAELGDSAVYLCASSANFMRGGYNEQFFGPGTRLTVL.

This sequence joins TRBV2 and TRBJ1-6; D is undetermined. Per the germline V gene, CDR1 is SNHLY and CDR2 is FYNNEI. The CDR3 sequence is 13 residues long. Trimming took off 5 bases at V and 9 bases at J, with 11 bases between the two ends. CDR3 region: CASSPTDTSPLHF. CDR3 DNA sequence: TGTGCCAGCAGTCCTACTGACACTTCACCCCTCCACTTT.

The V gene is TRBV5-5, the J gene TRBJ2-1; 8 nucleotides match TRBD2. Germline CDR1 reads SGHKS; CDR2 reads YYEKEE (reference sequence). There are 17 residues in the CDR3. The V and J ends lost 0 bases and 4 bases, in that order; junction bases with no gene match: 9. DNA of the CDR3: TGTGCCAGCAGCTTGGCTATCGGGGGGGCCACATACAATGAGCAGTTCTTC. This encodes CASSLAIGGATYNEQFF.

This chain links TRBV5-4 with TRBJ2-7, with D perhaps TRBD1 (6 bases). Germline CDR1 reads SGHNT; CDR2 reads YYREEE (reference sequence). The CDR3 contains 15 residues. Trimming removed 4 bases at V and 6 bases at J, with 20 bases between. The CDR3 spells CASSGRQVSRGEQYF. CDR3 sequence (DNA): TGTGCCAGCAGCGGGAGACAGGTCAGTCGCGGCGAGCAGTACTTC.

Turning to this clone: Sequence at one end of the junction differs from germline and may be a read error. The chain uses TRBV3-1 (or the pseudogene TRBV3-2) and TRBJ2-2; 12 bases map to TRBD1. Per the germline V gene, CDR1 is LGHDT and CDR2 is YNNKEL (reference sequence). The CDR3 loop spans 17 amino acids. The CDR3 here is CASSQGTGGGNTGELFF. The CDR3 DNA sequence: TGTGCCAGCAGTCAAGGGACAGGGGGCGGTAACACCGGGGAGCTGTTTTTT.

The chain joins TRBV2 to TRBJ2-5, with D hard to call. Germline loops: CDR1 SNHLY, CDR2 FYNNEI. V was pared by 3 bases and J by 0 bases, with 8 bases between. The CDR3 spans 14 residues. The CDR3 loop reads CASSDTQYQETQYF. CDR3 DNA: TGTGCCAGCAGTGACACCCAGTACCAAGAGACCCAGTACTTC.

This sequence joins TRBV20-1 and TRBJ2-7, with 10 nucleotides matching TRBD2. The trim removed 3 bases at V and 4 bases at J, leaving 6 bases unmatched. The CDR3 sequence is 14 residues long. In germline, CDR1 is DFQATT, CDR2 SNEGSKA (reference sequence). CDR3 in DNA: TGCAGTGCTAGTCCTAGCGGGGGAACTTACGAGCAGTACTTC. Translation: CSASPSGGTYEQYF.

This rearrangement joins TRBV2 to TRBJ1-2; D unresolved. V was clipped by 4 bases and J by 3 bases, with 9 bases between them. Germline-derived CDR1 and CDR2 are SNHLY and FYNNEI. This CDR3 is 13 amino acids long. CDR3 loop: CASSGRADYGYTF. The CDR3 bases are TGTGCCAGCAGTGGGCGGGCAGACTATGGCTACACCTTC.